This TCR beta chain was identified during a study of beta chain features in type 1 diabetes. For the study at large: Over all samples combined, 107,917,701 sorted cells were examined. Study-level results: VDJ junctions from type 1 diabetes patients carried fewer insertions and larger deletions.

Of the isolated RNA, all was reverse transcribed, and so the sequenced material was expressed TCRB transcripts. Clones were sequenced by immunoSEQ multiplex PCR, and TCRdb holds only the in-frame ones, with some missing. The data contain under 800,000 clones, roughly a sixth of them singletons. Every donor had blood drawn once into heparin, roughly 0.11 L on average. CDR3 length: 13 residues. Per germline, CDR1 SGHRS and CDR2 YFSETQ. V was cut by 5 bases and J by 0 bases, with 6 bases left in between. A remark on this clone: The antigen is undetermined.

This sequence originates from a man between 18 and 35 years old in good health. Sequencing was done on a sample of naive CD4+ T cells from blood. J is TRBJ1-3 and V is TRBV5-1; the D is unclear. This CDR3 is CASRSTSGNTIYF. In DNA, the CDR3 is TGCGCCAGCAGGAGCACCTCTGGAAACACCATATATTTT. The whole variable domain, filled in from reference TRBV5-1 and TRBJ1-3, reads KAGVTQTPRYLIKTRGQQVTLSCSPISGHRSVSWYQQTPGQGLQFLFEYFSETQRNKGNFPGRFSGRQFSNSRSEMNVSTLELGDSALYLCASRSTSGNTIYFGEGSWLTVV.